Detailed here is one T cell receptor beta chain. Some clones are missing from TCRdb's copy, which holds only in-frame ones; the method was immunoSEQ multiplex PCR. The sample carries 95,000 to 110,000 clones, less than 90% recorded once. The source of the sample is a study of blood T cell repertoires in COVID-19. V dropped 10 bases and J dropped 7; count of bases not matched to a gene: 14. Germline lookup yields CDR1 SGHTA and CDR2 FQGNSA. This CDR3 contains 16 residues. The V call is TRBV7-2, the J call TRBJ2-2; 11 bases are a match to TRBD1. The material sequenced was peripheral blood. The clonotype was recovered from a human donor in a cohort sampled during active COVID-19. CDR3 in amino acids: CAIGQGASDAVGELFF. In nucleotides, the CDR3 is TGTGCCATTGGACAGGGGGCGTCAGATGCTGTCGGGGAGCTGTTTTTT.